These 20 T cell receptor beta chains share one sample of origin, sequenced in a study of shared clonotypes between healthy human individuals. Data came from immunoSEQ multiplex PCR; TCRdb stores just in-frame clones and leaves some out. In the table there are about 480,000 clones, roughly 79% of which are singletons. The sequenced sample was PBMCs. Every receptor here comes from a woman in her 40s in good health. Some clones in this sample may be carry-over from other donors' samples.

CDR3 region: CASSLLKAFF. CDR3 nucleotides: TGTGCCAGCAGTTTACTAAAAGCTTTCTTT. This sequence joins TRBV27 and TRBJ1-1; D is uncertain. Deletions cut 2 bases from V and 9 bases from J, with 4 bases between. CDR3 length equals 10 residues. The germline V gene encodes CDR1 MNHEY and CDR2 SMNVEV (reference sequence).

DNA of the CDR3: TGTGCCAGCAGACCCACAGGGTCTGGGGCCAACGTCCTGACTTTC. Amino acid sequence: CASRPTGSGANVLTF. The V gene is TRBV6-4, the J gene TRBJ2-6, with D maybe TRBD1 (6 bases). The CDR3 contains 15 residues. Germline V gives CDR1 MRHNA, CDR2 SNTAGT. V was pared by 6 bases and J by 1 base, with 10 bases between.

The chain employs TRBV5-1 and TRBJ1-1; unclear D gene. With 4 bases removed from V and 1 base from J, the gap between germline ends came to 11 bases. Germline CDR1 SGHRS, CDR2 YFSETQ. The CDR3 has 14 amino acids. As DNA, the CDR3 is TGCGCCAGCAGCGGTCTCCTGGGGAACACTGAAGCTTTCTTT. Translation gives CASSGLLGNTEAFF.

The V call is TRBV5-4, the J call TRBJ2-7, with D maybe TRBD2 (6 bases). V lost 2 bases and J 1 base, leaving 13 bases between the germline ends. Germline V gene sequence: CDR1 SGHNT, CDR2 YYREEE (reference sequence). This CDR3 comprises 15 residues. CDR3 residues: CASSLEAGRSYEQYF. CDR3 sequence (DNA): TGTGCCAGCAGCTTAGAAGCGGGCAGGTCCTACGAGCAGTACTTC.

The chain uses TRBV4-1 and TRBJ2-7, with TRBD2 matching 8 bases. The J segment lost 2 bases and the V segment lost 0 bases, leaving 0 bases of the junction unmatched. The CDR3 has 14 amino acids. Germline-derived CDR1 and CDR2 are MGHRA and YSYEKL. CDR3 loop: CASSQEAGAYEQYF. CDR3 nucleotide sequence: TGCGCCAGCAGCCAAGAAGCGGGAGCCTACGAGCAGTACTTC.

V usage is TRBV15 and J usage is TRBJ2-2; a possible D gene is TRBD2 (6 bases). The ends were cut back, 0 bases at V and 6 bases at J, with 17 bases in the middle. The CDR3 covers 17 residues. The V gene's germline CDR1 is LNHNV and CDR2 YYDKDF (reference sequence). CDR3 region: CATSRDLGARGSGELFF. In nucleotides, the CDR3 is TGTGCCACCAGCAGAGATCTTGGGGCCCGGGGGTCCGGGGAGCTGTTTTTT.

The chain combines TRBV13 with TRBJ1-2, with TRBD1 as a possible D gene (5 bases). V gave up 5 bases and J gave up 10 bases, with 20 bases separating them. The CDR3 loop spans 14 amino acids. CDR1 and CDR2 (germline): PRHDT, FYEKMQ (reference sequence). The CDR3: CASSGASAGKPYTF. The DNA of the CDR3 is TGTGCCAGCAGCGGAGCCTCGGCAGGGAAACCCTACACCTTC.

The V call is TRBV5-1, the J call TRBJ2-5; no definite D call. The CDR3 runs 11 residues. Trimming removed 7 bases at V and 4 bases at J, with 8 bases between. The germline gives CDR1 SGHRS, CDR2 YFSETQ. Written as DNA, the CDR3 is TGCGCCAGCGCGACCCGAGAGACCCAGTACTTC. Its protein is CASATRETQYF. The complete variable domain, with remaining parts taken from reference TRBV5-1 and TRBJ2-5, reads KAGVTQTPRYLIKTRGQQVTLSCSPISGHRSVSWYQQTPGQGLQFLFEYFSETQRNKGNFPGRFSGRQFSNSRSEMNVSTLELGDSALYLCASATRETQYFGPGTRLLVL.

V is TRBV28 and J is TRBJ2-2; tentatively, D is TRBD1 (6 bases). Trimming took off 8 bases at V and 1 base at J, with 17 bases between the two ends. The CDR3 spans 16 residues. Germline V gene data show CDR1 as MDHEN and CDR2 as SYDVKM. In DNA, the CDR3 is TGTGCCAGCCGTGGACCGGGACACAAGAACACCGGGGAGCTGTTTTTT. It yields the protein CASRGPGHKNTGELFF.

This sequence joins TRBV5-1 and TRBJ2-1; 8 nucleotides align to TRBD2. Germline V gene lookup returns CDR1 SGHRS and CDR2 YFSETQ. Trimming cost V 4 bases and J 4 bases; bases outside gene matches: 1. The CDR3 is made up of 13 amino acids. Written as DNA, the CDR3 is TGCGCCAGCAGCAGCGGGAGTTACAATGAGCAGTTCTTC. It yields the protein CASSSGSYNEQFF.

CDR3 coding DNA: TGTGCCAGCAGCTTAGGGGGATCTGGAAACACCATATATTTT. This sequence encodes CASSLGGSGNTIYF. V is TRBV7-2 and J is TRBJ1-3; D uncertain. The CDR3 totals 14 residues. V was pared by 1 base and J by 1 base, with 5 bases between. Germline V CDR1 and CDR2: SGHTA, FQGNSA.

On this clone: This specimen includes other DNA sequences encoding the same CDR3. The rearrangement uses TRBV18 and TRBJ1-5, with 10 bases matching TRBD1. The ends lost 3 bases at V and 5 bases at J; junction bases unmatched: 1. The CDR3 length is 14 residues. The germline V gene has CDR1 KGHSH and CDR2 LQKENI. The DNA for the CDR3 is TGTGCCAGCTCACCCGGACAGGGGGATCAGCCCCAGCATTTT. Translated, it gives CASSPGQGDQPQHF.

The chain joins TRBV6-1 to TRBJ1-1; D perhaps matches TRBD1 (6 bases). Germline V gene data show CDR1 as MNHNS and CDR2 as SASEGT. This CDR3 comprises 15 residues. V was pared by 6 bases and J by 1 base, with 15 bases between. CDR3 sequence reads: CASRSLTGQNTEAFF. For the CDR3, the DNA is TGTGCCAGCAGATCCCTTACGGGACAGAACACTGAAGCTTTCTTT.

This CDR3 is CASMGTVGLAAITDTQYF. The CDR3 coding sequence is TGTGCCAGTATGGGGACAGTTGGACTAGCGGCGATCACAGATACGCAGTATTTT. The chain recombines TRBV19 with TRBJ2-3; 10 bases fit TRBD2. V lost 7 bases to trimming and J lost 2 bases; unmatched junction nucleotides: 15. Germline lookup yields CDR1 LNHDA and CDR2 SQIVND (reference sequence). The length of the CDR3 is 18 residues.

This clone was observed a handful of times. This chain uses TRBV7-3 with TRBJ2-2; TRBD2 matches 8 bases. This CDR3 region has 14 residues. The ends lost 6 bases at V and 7 bases at J; junction bases unmatched: 7. Germline V gene lookup returns CDR1 SGHTA and CDR2 FQGTGA. For the CDR3, the DNA is TGTGCCAGCAGTACTAGCGGAACGGACGGGGAGCTGTTTTTT. Translating it yields CASSTSGTDGELFF.

This chain joins TRBV5-1 and TRBJ2-1; D is perhaps TRBD2 (6 bases). The CDR3 extends over 13 amino acids. CDR1 SGHRS and CDR2 YFSETQ come from the germline V gene. V was cut by 0 bases and J by 14 bases, with 15 bases left in between. The CDR3 region has the DNA TGCGCCAGCAGCTTGGAGGTAGCGGACGGGGAGTTCTTC. It yields the protein CASSLEVADGEFF.

The gene calls are TRBV27 and TRBJ2-1; tentative D call: TRBD2 (5 bases). V was cut by 6 bases and J by 4 bases, with 13 bases left in between. The CDR3 extends over 14 amino acids. Germline V gene lookup returns CDR1 MNHEY and CDR2 SMNVEV (reference sequence). The DNA of the CDR3 is TGTGCCAGCAGCCCGACTACACCGTACAATGAGCAGTTCTTC. Translation gives CASSPTTPYNEQFF.

The chain has TRBV18 and TRBJ1-2, with D perhaps matching TRBD1 (6 bases). Trimming cost V 4 bases and J 3 bases, with 12 bases left between them. This CDR3 contains 14 residues. The germline gives CDR1 KGHSH, CDR2 LQKENI. CDR3 coding DNA: TGTGCCAGCTCACACCCGACAGGCCACTATGGCTACACCTTC. It is translated as CASSHPTGHYGYTF.

The CDR3 coding sequence is TGTGCCACCAGCAGAGATCTGTCGGAAGAAGAGACCCAGTACTTC. Amino acids: CATSRDLSEEETQYF. This rearrangement joins TRBV15 to TRBJ2-5; D remains unclear. Trimming stripped 0 bases from V and 3 bases from J, with 11 bases between. Looked up from germline, CDR1 is LNHNV and CDR2 is YYDKDF (reference sequence). The CDR3 is 15 residues long.

The chain links TRBV7-2 to TRBJ2-1; TRBD2 matches at 14 bases. Per germline, CDR1 SGHTA and CDR2 FQGNSA. The CDR3 consists of 18 residues. J lost 8 bases, V lost 0 bases, and 9 bases had no gene match. CDR3 in amino acids: CASSLAASGTSGSHEQFF. The CDR3 bases are TGTGCCAGCAGCTTAGCCGCCTCCGGGACTAGCGGGAGCCATGAGCAGTTCTTC.